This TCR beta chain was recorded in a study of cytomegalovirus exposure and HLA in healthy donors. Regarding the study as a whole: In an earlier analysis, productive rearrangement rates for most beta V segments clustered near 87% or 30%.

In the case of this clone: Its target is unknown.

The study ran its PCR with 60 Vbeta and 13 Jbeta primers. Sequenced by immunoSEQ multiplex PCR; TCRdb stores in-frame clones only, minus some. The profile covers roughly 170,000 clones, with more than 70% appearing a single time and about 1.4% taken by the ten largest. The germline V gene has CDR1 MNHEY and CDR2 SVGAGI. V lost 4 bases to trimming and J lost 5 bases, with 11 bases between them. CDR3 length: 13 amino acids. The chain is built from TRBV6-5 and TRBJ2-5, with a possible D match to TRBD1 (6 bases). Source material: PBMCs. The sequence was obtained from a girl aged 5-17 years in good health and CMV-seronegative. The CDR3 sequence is CASSLQGGETQYF. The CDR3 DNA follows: TGTGCCAGCAGTTTACAGGGCGGGGAGACCCAGTACTTC.